This entry lists 13 T cell receptor beta chains sequenced from one sample in a study of blood T cells in healthy people across ages. A second roughly 7 to 12 cycle PCR used barcoded and J-beta primers. Using its own MiXCR run on the 5' RACE reads, TCRdb lists one record per CDR3 protein. Among fewer than 1,000,000 distinct CDR3 sequences listed, around 50% were seen once. The sample consisted of blood. The receptors come from a man at least 80 years old in good health.

The V call is TRBV6-2 or TRBV6-3, the J call TRBJ1-5; no clear D gene. V dropped 7 bases and J dropped 0 bases, with 13 bases sitting between them. Germline V CDR1 and CDR2: MNHEY, SVGEGT. The CDR3 totals 15 residues. CDR3 sequence: CASKGPTYSNQPQHF. The CDR3 DNA is TGTGCCAGCAAGGGCCCCACATATAGCAATCAGCCCCAGCATTTT.

This clonotype was counted only a few times. The chain joins TRBV28 to TRBJ1-4; D is undetermined. The CDR3 is made up of 14 amino acids. Germline V gives CDR1 MDHEN, CDR2 SYDVKM. The V and J ends lost 8 bases and 8 bases respectively, with 18 bases between them. CDR3 in amino acids: CASLSYKGNEKLFF. In DNA form, the CDR3 reads TGTGCCAGCCTTAGTTATAAGGGTAACGAAAAACTGTTTTTT.

The chain links TRBV20-1 to TRBJ2-3, with 12 bases lining up with TRBD2. V trimming: 6 bases; J trimming: 4 bases; junction bases outside the gene matches: 5. The CDR3 has 14 amino acids. In germline, CDR1 is DFQATT, CDR2 SNEGSKA (reference sequence). As DNA, the CDR3 is TGCAGTGCGAGACTAGCGGGGGTCCCAGATACGCAGTATTTT. Translation gives CSARLAGVPDTQYF.

The chain carries TRBV11-2 and TRBJ2-3, with D unresolved. This CDR3 region has 12 residues. CDR1 is SGHAT, CDR2 FQNNGV, per germline. Trimming removed 1 base from V and 6 bases from J, with 5 bases in between. The CDR3 sequence is CASSLGYDTQYF. The CDR3 coding sequence is TGTGCCAGCAGCTTAGGTTATGATACGCAGTATTTT. Drawing the rest from reference TRBV11-2 and TRBJ2-3, the complete variable domain is EAGVAQSPRYKIIEKRQSVAFWCNPISGHATLYWYQQILGQGPKLLIQFQNNGVVDDSQLPKDRFSAERLKGVDSTLKIQPAKLEDSAVYLCASSLGYDTQYFGPGTRLTVL.

V gene TRBV4-3 combines with J gene TRBJ2-4; D may match TRBD1 or TRBD2 (5 bases each). The end of the DNA fits TRBJ2-5 better, so the J call may be wrong. The CDR3 loop spans 16 amino acids. The V gene's germline CDR1 is LGHNA and CDR2 YSLEER. CDR3 sequence reads: CASSQDVDGTAKTQYF. DNA for the CDR3: TGCGCCAGCAGCCAAGATGTGGACGGGACGGCAAAGACCCAGTACTTC.

Here the CDR3 DNA reads TGCGCCAGCAGCAGTACAATGGCAGGGTCAAAAGAGACCCAGTACTTC. Translating gives CASSSTMAGSKETQYF. The rearrangement uses TRBV5-1 and TRBJ2-5, with D possibly TRBD1 on 5 matching bases. CDR3 length equals 16 residues. V was cut by 4 bases and J by 3 bases, with 19 bases left in between. CDR1 SGHRS and CDR2 YFSETQ come from the germline V gene.

The chain links TRBV25-1 to TRBJ1-2; TRBD1 matches 9 bases. Germline V gives CDR1 MGHDK, CDR2 SYGVNS. Germline trimming cut 6 bases from V and 3 bases from J; bases unmatched to any gene: 5. The CDR3 extends over 14 amino acids. The CDR3: CASRQGAGDYGYTF. In DNA, the CDR3 is TGTGCCAGCAGACAGGGGGCAGGCGACTATGGCTACACCTTC.

This clonotype appeared a few times. The chain recombines TRBV4-2 with TRBJ2-7; D possibly corresponds to TRBD2 (5 bases). The CDR3 is 15 residues long. The V end lost 1 base, the J end lost 2 bases, and 12 bases lay between the germline ends. CDR1 is LGHNA and CDR2 is YNFKEQ in the germline V gene. The CDR3 reads CASSQVGDSAYEQYF. In DNA form, the CDR3 reads TGTGCCAGCAGCCAAGTCGGTGATAGCGCCTACGAGCAGTACTTC.

This clonotype was detected only a few times. The chain has TRBV27 and TRBJ2-6; D may be TRBD2 (5 bases). This CDR3 has 19 residues. V gave up 4 bases and J gave up 0 bases, with 19 bases separating them. The germline gives CDR1 MNHEY, CDR2 SMNVEV (reference sequence). The CDR3 spells CASSSLAWRIDSGANVLTF. Here the CDR3 DNA reads TGTGCCAGCAGTTCCCTAGCTTGGCGAATTGACTCTGGGGCCAACGTCCTGACTTTC.

This clonotype was seen more than once but under ten times. The rearrangement links TRBV29-1 to TRBJ1-1; no reliable D call. This CDR3 region has 13 residues. From germline, CDR1 is SQVTM and CDR2 ANQGSEA. V lost 6 bases, J lost 1 base, and 12 bases lay in between. The CDR3, as DNA: TGCAGCGTGGCGGCCGGCAGGAACACTGAAGCTTTCTTT. Encoded protein: CSVAAGRNTEAFF.

This chain joins TRBV9 and TRBJ2-5, with 8 bases matching TRBD2. The CDR3 length is 16 residues. Germline V gene data show CDR1 as SGDLS and CDR2 as YYNGEE. The ends lost 2 bases at V and 11 bases at J; junction bases unmatched: 17. CDR3 DNA sequence: TGTGCCAGCAGCGTGGTCGCGGGAGGTGGGGGAAATGAGCAGTACTTC. This codes for CASSVVAGGGGNEQYF.

V gene TRBV6-6 combines with J gene TRBJ2-7, with 9 bases matching TRBD1. This CDR3 contains 15 residues. CDR1 is MNHNY and CDR2 is SVGAGI in the germline V gene (reference sequence). V lost 7 bases to trimming and J lost 1 base; unmatched junction nucleotides: 8. The CDR3 region is CASTKETGGSYEQYF. DNA of the CDR3: TGTGCCAGCACCAAGGAGACAGGGGGGTCCTACGAGCAGTACTTC.

This clonotype has a handful of counts. The rearrangement links TRBV7-2 to TRBJ2-7, with 7 nucleotides matching TRBD2. The V gene's germline CDR1 is SGHTA and CDR2 FQGNSA. This CDR3 contains 12 residues. The junction had 5 bases not matched to a gene; V was cut back by 5 bases and J by 7 bases. This CDR3 is CASSPQLAEQYF. CDR3 sequence (DNA): TGTGCCAGCAGCCCCCAACTAGCGGAGCAGTACTTC.